This TCR beta chain originates from a study of blood T cell repertoires in COVID-19. The method was immunoSEQ multiplex PCR; TCRdb's version includes in-frame clones alone and lacks a portion of them. In the table there are some 350,000 clones, 75% to 90% of which are singletons. CDR1 and CDR2 from the germline V gene are MDHEN and SYDVKM. The CDR3 loop spans 14 amino acids. With V trimmed by 4 bases and J by 6 bases, 7 bases remained unmatched. Sequenced material: PBMCs or T cells enriched from blood (not recorded which). The receptor comes from a man in his thirties or forties who had recovered from COVID-19. The rearrangement joins TRBV28 to TRBJ2-7, with 9 nucleotides matching TRBD2. This CDR3 is CASSSRGGAGEQYF. The CDR3 DNA is TGTGCCAGCAGTTCCCGCGGGGGGGCTGGCGAGCAGTACTTC.